This T cell receptor (beta chain) comes out of a study of cytomegalovirus exposure and HLA in healthy donors (dated by TCRdb to 2015 to 2018). Regarding the study in general: The 666 repertoires of the first cohort and the 110 or so validation repertoires were produced on the same platform, according to a later analysis. The study aimed to test whether signatures of past pathogen exposure could be identified by cataloging public T cell receptors. In addition to the first cohort of roughly 700 subjects, a separate validation cohort of about 120 different subjects was used. To predict cytomegalovirus infection status, the study combined high-throughput TCR immunosequencing, statistical association of individual TCRs with disease status, and machine learning.

Library preparation employed the immunoSEQ multiplex PCR assay. For the original study's pipeline: To diagnose cytomegalovirus status from the catalog of TCR beta chain sequences, a statistical classification framework was built. TCRdb took this table from immuneACCESS and kept in-frame rearrangements with V and J called. Such tables lack part of the clones; where checked against another copy, unresolved V genes explain under half of the gap, and the rest is unexplained. The D gene and trimming were derived from the DNA, and the V and J assignments and clone size from that table. Recorded for this sample are about 64,000 clones; roughly 91% of them occurred a single time. The leading ten clones occupy around 1.7% of the sample. V is reduced by 5 bases and J by 1 base, leaving a spacing of 9 bases between them. The germline V gene gives CDR1 as SGHRS and CDR2 as YFSETQ. From its cysteine to its phenylalanine, the CDR3 spans 13 amino acids. Left in the record is the CDR3 DNA by itself, 39 bases read in frame from the first base.

The donors were included in the validation cohort of roughly 120 subjects, a group kept apart from the approximately 670-subject first cohort. Here is what the overall study found, with its caveats: Across donors, most TCR sequences were observed very rarely, whereas some public TCRs were present in many individuals. In both the original and validation cohorts, the classifier was reported to diagnose cytomegalovirus status with high specificity and sensitivity. In vitro tests confirmed that three of the cytomegalovirus-associated TCR beta chains recognize cytomegalovirus antigens. Subsequent analysis determined that TCRs grouped into clusters in the first cohort also showed a tendency toward co-occurrence across the roughly 120 validation repertoires, and 94% of cluster scores exceeded 0. A later analysis lacked HLA typing for the validation cohort, so it scored co-occurrence in that cohort across all 130 or so repertoires. The study gave a list of about 160 TCR beta chains associated with cytomegalovirus. It was suggested by the authors that the approach could potentially be generalized to other disease states and immunological phenotypes.

This clone was observed once. The antigen it recognizes is unknown. Within one base of it there is no much larger clone, and no base qualities were kept. The clonotype originates from a woman younger than 30 in good health and CMV-seronegative. This sequence uses TRBV5-1 and TRBJ2-5, with TRBD2 tentatively as D gene (5 bases match). The sample was PBMCs. The sequenced DNA is TGCGCCAGCAGAGTGGGGAGCCAAGAGACCCAGTACTTC. This codes for CASRVGSQETQYF.